This record looks at one T cell receptor beta chain sequence and its context. Under the authors' procedure: The authors estimated nucleated cell counts from reference gene primer amplification. Sequencing used immunoSEQ multiplex PCR; TCRdb keeps in-frame clones, though not all of them. The DNA gave D and trimming, while V, J and clone size come from that table. The repertoire consists of tens of thousands of clones, with roughly 87% occurring once and the leading ten covering about 25%. The V gene end was trimmed by 5 bases and the J gene end by 4 bases; junction bases not matched to a gene: 3. CDR3 length: 13 residues. From germline, CDR1 is SGHDN and CDR2 FVKESK. This specimen comes from a study of blood T cell repertoires in COVID-19.

The sequence was obtained from a woman aged 55 to 70 with acute or convalescent COVID-19. The sequenced material came from peripheral blood. The V and J genes are TRBV14 and TRBJ1-2; 8 nucleotides align to TRBD1. CDR3 in amino acids: CASSFGQGYGYTF. The CDR3 nucleotides read TGTGCCAGCAGCTTTGGACAGGGCTATGGCTACACCTTC. Full variable domain (missing parts from reference TRBV14 and TRBJ1-2): EAGVTQFPSHSVIEKGQTVTLRCDPISGHDNLYWYRRVMGKEIKFLLHFVKESKQDESGMPNNRFLAERTGGTYSTLKVQPAELEDSGVYFCASSFGQGYGYTFGSGTRLTVV.